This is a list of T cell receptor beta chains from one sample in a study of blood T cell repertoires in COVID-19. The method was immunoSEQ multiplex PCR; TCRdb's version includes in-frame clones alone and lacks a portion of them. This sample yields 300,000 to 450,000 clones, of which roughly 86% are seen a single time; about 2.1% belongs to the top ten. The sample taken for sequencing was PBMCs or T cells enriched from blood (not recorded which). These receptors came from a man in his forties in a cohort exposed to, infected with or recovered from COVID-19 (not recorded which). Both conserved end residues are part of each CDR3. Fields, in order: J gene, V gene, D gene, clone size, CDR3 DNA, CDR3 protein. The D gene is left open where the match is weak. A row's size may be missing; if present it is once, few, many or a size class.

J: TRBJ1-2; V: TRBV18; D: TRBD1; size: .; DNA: TGTGCCAGCTCACCAACTGGGACAGGGGGAAACTATGGCTACACCTTC; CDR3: CASSPTGTGGNYGYTF
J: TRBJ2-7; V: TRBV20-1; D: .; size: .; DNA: TGCAGTGCGCTCCGGAAGGGGGAGCAGTACTTC; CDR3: CSALRKGEQYF
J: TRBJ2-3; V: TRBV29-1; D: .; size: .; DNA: TGCAGCGTTGGCAGGCGTAACACAGATACGCAGTATTTT; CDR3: CSVGRRNTDTQYF
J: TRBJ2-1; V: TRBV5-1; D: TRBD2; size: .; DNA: TGCGCCAGCAGCAGCAGGGTATTCCTAGCGGAAGGCTCCTACAATGAGCAGTTCTTC; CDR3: CASSSRVFLAEGSYNEQFF
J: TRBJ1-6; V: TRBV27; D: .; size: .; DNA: TGTGCCAGCAGTCCCCGCGGGAATTCACCCCTCCACTTT; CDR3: CASSPRGNSPLHF
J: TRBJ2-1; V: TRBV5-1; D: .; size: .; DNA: TGCGCCAGCAGCTCGGGAACAGGGCCTAGCTCCTACAATGAGCAGTTCTTC; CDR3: CASSSGTGPSSYNEQFF
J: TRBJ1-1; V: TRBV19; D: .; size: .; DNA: TGTGCCAGTACCATACTAATAGGGGCAGACACTGAAGCTTTCTTT; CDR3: CASTILIGADTEAFF
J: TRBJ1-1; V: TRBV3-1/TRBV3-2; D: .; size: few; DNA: TGTGCCAGCAGCCAAGAGGGGGGGTTGGGAGCTGAAGCTTTCTTT; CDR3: CASSQEGGLGAEAFF
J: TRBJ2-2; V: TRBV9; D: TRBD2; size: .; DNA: TGTGCCAGCAGCGTAGGTGAGCGGGAGTCGGTCGGGGAGCTGTTTTTT; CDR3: CASSVGERESVGELFF
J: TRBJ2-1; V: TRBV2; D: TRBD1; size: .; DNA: TGTGCCAGCAGTGCCGACAGGGGCTCCTACAATGAGCAGTTCTTC; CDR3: CASSADRGSYNEQFF
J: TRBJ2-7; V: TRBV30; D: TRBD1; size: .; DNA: TGTGCCTGGAGTGTACGACAGGGGGGTCCGTACGAGCAGTACTTC; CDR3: CAWSVRQGGPYEQYF
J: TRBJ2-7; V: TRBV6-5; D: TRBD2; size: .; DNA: TGTGCCAGCAGGCGGGAGGGCAGCTCCTACGAGCAGTACTTC; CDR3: CASRREGSSYEQYF
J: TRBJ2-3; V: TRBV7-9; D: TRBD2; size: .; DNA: TGTGCCAGCAGCCCCTCGACTAGCGGGAGGGAAGATACGCAGTATTTT; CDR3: CASSPSTSGREDTQYF
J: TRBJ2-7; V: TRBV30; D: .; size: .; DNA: TGTGCCTGGAATACAGGGAACTACGAGCAGTACTTC; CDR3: CAWNTGNYEQYF
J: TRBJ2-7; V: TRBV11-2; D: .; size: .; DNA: TGTGCCAGCAGCTCCTCACCTACCTACGAGCAGTACTTC; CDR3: CASSSSPTYEQYF
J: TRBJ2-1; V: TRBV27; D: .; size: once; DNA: TGTGCCAGCAGTTTAGGCGGCAATGAGCAGTTCTTC; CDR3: CASSLGGNEQFF
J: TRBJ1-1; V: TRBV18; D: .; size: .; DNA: TGTGCCAGCTCACGAGTACAGTTGAACACTGAAGCTTTCTTT; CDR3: CASSRVQLNTEAFF
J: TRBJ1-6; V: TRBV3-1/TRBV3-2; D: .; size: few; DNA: TGTGCCAGCAGCCAAGCGGACACGTTATCACCCCTCCACTTT; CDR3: CASSQADTLSPLHF
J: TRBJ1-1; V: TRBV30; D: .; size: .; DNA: TGTGCCTGGAGTGTAGCTGGCACTGAAGCTTTCTTT; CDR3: CAWSVAGTEAFF
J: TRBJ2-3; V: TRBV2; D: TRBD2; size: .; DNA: TGTGCCAGCAGAGATATTCTAGCGGGGAGCACAGATACGCAGTATTTT; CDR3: CASRDILAGSTDTQYF
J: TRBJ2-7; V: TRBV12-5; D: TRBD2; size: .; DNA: TGTGCTAGTGGTCGCCCTGGTCGAGCGGGAGTTTACGAGCAGTACTTC; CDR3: CASGRPGRAGVYEQYF
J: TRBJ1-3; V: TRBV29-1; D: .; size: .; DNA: TGCAGCGGATCGACAGAAGCCTCTGGAAACACCATATATTTT; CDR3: CSGSTEASGNTIYF
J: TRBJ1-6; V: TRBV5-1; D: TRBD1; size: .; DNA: TGCGCCAGCAGCGCCGGGACAGGGAATTCACCCCTCCACTTT; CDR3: CASSAGTGNSPLHF
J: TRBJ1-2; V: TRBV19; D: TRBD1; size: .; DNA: TGTGCCAGTAGTATGCAGGACAGGATTGGCTACACCTTC; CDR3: CASSMQDRIGYTF
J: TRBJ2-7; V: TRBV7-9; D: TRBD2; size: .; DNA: TGTGCCAGCAGCCCGGTGGGACGGGAGGCGGGCGAGCAGTACTTC; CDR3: CASSPVGREAGEQYF
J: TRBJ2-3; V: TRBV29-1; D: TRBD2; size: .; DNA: TGCAGCGTTGAATTGTGGGGGGGGGTCACAGATACGCAGTATTTT; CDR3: CSVELWGGVTDTQYF
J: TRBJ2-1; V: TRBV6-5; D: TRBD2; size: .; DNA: TGTGCCAGCCTTCAGGGGACTAGCGCTTACAATGAGCAGTTCTTC; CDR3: CASLQGTSAYNEQFF
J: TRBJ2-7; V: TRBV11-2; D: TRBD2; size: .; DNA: TGTGCCAGCAGCTGGGGACTAGCGGACTCCTACGAGCAGTACTTC; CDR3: CASSWGLADSYEQYF
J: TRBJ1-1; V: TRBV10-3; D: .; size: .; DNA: TGTGCCATCAAAACACAGGAGGGGAACACTGAAGCTTTCTTT; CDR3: CAIKTQEGNTEAFF
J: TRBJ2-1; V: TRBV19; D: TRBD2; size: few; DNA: TGTGCCAGTACCCCTTTGCGGGAGGCCAATGAGCAGTTCTTC; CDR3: CASTPLREANEQFF